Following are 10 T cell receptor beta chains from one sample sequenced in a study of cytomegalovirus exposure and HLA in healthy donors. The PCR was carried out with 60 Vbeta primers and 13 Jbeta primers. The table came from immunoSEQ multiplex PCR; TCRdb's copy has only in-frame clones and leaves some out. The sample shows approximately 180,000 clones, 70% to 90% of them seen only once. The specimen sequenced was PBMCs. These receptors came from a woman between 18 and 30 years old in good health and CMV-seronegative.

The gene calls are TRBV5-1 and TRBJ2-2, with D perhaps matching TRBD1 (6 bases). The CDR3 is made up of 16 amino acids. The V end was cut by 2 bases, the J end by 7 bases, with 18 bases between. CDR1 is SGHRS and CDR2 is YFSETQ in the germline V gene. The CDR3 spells CASSFRQARGSGELFF. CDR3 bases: TGCGCCAGCAGCTTCCGACAGGCCCGAGGGAGCGGGGAGCTGTTTTTT.

CDR3 coding DNA: TGTGCCAGCAGAAGGGGCGCAGATGAAAAACTGTTTTTT. This encodes CASRRGADEKLFF. V and J are TRBV7-8 and TRBJ1-4; TRBD1 is a possible D gene (5 bases). In germline, CDR1 is SGHVS, CDR2 FQNEAQ. Trimming shortened V by 6 bases and J by 6 bases, and 11 bases separated the two germline ends. There are 13 residues in the CDR3.

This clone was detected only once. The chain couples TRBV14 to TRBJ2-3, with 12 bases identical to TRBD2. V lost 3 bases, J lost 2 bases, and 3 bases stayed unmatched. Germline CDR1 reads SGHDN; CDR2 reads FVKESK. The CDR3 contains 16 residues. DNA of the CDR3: TGTGCCAGCAGCCACGGGACTAGCGGGTTCACAGATACGCAGTATTTT. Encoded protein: CASSHGTSGFTDTQYF.

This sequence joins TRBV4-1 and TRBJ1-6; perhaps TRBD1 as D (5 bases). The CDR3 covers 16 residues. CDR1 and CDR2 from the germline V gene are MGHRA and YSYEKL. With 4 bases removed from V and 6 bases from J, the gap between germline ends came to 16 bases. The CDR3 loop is CASSPLAQGSNSPLHF. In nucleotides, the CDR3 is TGCGCCAGCAGCCCCCTCGCCCAGGGTTCTAATTCACCCCTCCACTTT.

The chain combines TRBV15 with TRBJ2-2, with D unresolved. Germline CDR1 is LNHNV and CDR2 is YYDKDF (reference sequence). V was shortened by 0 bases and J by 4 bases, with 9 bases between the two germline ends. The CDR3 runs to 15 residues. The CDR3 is CATSRDKHGTGELFF. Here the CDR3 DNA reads TGTGCCACCAGCAGAGATAAGCACGGCACCGGGGAGCTGTTTTTT.

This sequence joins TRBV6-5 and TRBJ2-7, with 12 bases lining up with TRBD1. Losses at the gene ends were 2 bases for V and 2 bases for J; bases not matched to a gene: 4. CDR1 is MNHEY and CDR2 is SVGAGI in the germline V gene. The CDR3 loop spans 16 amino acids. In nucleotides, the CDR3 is TGTGCCAGCAGTTACGGGACAGGGGGCCTGCCCTACGAGCAGTACTTC. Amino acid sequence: CASSYGTGGLPYEQYF.

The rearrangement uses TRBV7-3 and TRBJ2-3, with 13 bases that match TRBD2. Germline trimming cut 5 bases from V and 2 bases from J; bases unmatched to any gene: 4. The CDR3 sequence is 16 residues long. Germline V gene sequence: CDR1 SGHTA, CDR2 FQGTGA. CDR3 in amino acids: CASSPLAGGPTDTQYF. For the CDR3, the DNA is TGTGCCAGCAGCCCACTAGCGGGAGGGCCCACAGATACGCAGTATTTT.

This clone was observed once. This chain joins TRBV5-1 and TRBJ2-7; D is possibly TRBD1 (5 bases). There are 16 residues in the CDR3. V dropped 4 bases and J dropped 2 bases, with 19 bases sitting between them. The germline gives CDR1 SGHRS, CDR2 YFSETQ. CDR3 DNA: TGCGCCAGCAGCCTTACCTCAGGGCGCTCCGCCTACGAGCAGTACTTC. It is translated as CASSLTSGRSAYEQYF. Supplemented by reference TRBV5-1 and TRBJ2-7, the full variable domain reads KAGVTQTPRYLIKTRGQQVTLSCSPISGHRSVSWYQQTPGQGLQFLFEYFSETQRNKGNFPGRFSGRQFSNSRSEMNVSTLELGDSALYLCASSLTSGRSAYEQYFGPGTRLTVT.

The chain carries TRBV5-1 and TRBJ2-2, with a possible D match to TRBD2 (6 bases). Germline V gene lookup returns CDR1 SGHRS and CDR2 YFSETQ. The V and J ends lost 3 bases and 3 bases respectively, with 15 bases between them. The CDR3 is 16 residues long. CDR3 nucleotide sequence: TGCGCCAGCAGCTGGACCGGGACTGGAGACACCGGGGAGCTGTTTTTT. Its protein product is CASSWTGTGDTGELFF.

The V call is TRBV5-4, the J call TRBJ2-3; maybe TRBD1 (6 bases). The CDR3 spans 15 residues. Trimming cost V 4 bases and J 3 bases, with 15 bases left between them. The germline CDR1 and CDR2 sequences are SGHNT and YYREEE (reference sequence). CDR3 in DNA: TGTGCCAGCAGCGGGGGCGAGGTTAGAACAGATACGCAGTATTTT. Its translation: CASSGGEVRTDTQYF.